These 5 T cell receptor beta chains came from one sample sequenced in a study of vaccination and CD4 T cells after COVID-19. Using its own MiXCR run on the PCR reads, TCRdb lists one record per CDR3 protein. The data hold 25,000 or so distinct CDR3 sequences, with 50% to 65% observed a single time. The sample in question was CD4+ T cells from blood, obtained before SARS-CoV-2 vaccination. Every receptor here comes from a human donor who had recovered from COVID-19.

V is TRBV6-2 or TRBV6-3 and J is TRBJ2-3, with D perhaps TRBD2 (6 bases). V lost 10 bases to trimming and J lost 4 bases, with 21 bases between them. CDR3 size: 15 residues. Germline V gives CDR1 MNHEY, CDR2 SVGEGT. The CDR3 nucleotides read TGTGCCACCCGAGGCCGGGGGATTTTGTCAGATACGCAGTATTTT. The encoded protein is CATRGRGILSDTQYF.

The chain carries TRBV21-1 and TRBJ1-2; no DNA check was done on the table's D call, TRBD1. TRBV21-1 is listed as a pseudogene. The CDR3 consists of 14 residues. In nucleotides, the CDR3 is TGTGCCAGCAGCAACCTAGGGGGGGGAGATGGCTACACCTTC. It specifies CASSNLGGGDGYTF.

Here the CDR3 reads CASSLRKDTQYF. Here the CDR3 DNA reads TGTGCCAGCAGTTTGAGGAAAGATACGCAGTATTTT. The chain couples TRBV28 to TRBJ2-3; D remains unclear. Germline CDR1 reads MDHEN; CDR2 reads SYDVKM. The CDR3 length is 12 residues. V was trimmed by 3 bases and J by 5 bases, leaving 6 bases between them.

The chain carries TRBV12-3 or TRBV12-4 and TRBJ2-7, with 7 bases matching TRBD1. The CDR3 runs 14 residues. V dropped 5 bases and J dropped 5; count of bases not matched to a gene: 9. This CDR3 is CASSVHRQGHEQYF. The CDR3 nucleotides are TGTGCCAGCAGTGTACATCGACAGGGCCACGAGCAGTACTTC.

This clonotype was seen more than once but under ten times. The V gene is TRBV7-3, the J gene TRBJ2-7, with 9 bases that match TRBD1. This CDR3 is 16 amino acids long. The J segment lost 3 bases and the V segment lost 4 bases, leaving 10 bases of the junction unmatched. CDR1 and CDR2 (germline): SGHTA, FQGTGA. The CDR3 nucleotides are TGTGCCAGCAGCTCGTCACCGGGACAGGGTATCTACGAGCAGTACTTC. Protein: CASSSSPGQGIYEQYF.